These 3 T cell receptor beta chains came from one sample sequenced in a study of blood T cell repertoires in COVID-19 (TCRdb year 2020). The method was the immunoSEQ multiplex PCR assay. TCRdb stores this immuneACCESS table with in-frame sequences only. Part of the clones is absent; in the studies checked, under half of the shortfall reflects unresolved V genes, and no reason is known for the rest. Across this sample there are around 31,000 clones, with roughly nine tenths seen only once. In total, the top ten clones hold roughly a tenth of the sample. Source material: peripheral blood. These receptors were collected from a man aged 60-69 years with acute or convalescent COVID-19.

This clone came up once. The CDR3 loop is CASKGALAKNIQYF. CDR3 nucleotides: TGTGCCAGCAAGGGGGCACTAGCCAAAAACATTCAGTACTTC. This chain joins TRBV27 and TRBJ2-4, with 7 nucleotides matching TRBD1. The V and J ends lost 7 bases and 0 bases, in that order; junction bases with no gene match: 3. CDR1 and CDR2 (germline): MNHEY, SMNVEV (reference sequence). The CDR3 has 14 amino acids.

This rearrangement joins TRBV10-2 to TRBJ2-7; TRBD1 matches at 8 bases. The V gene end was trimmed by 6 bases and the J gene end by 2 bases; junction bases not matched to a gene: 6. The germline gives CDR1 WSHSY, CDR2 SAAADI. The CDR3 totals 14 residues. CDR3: CASRSGQGAYEQYF. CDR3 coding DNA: TGCGCCAGCAGAAGCGGACAGGGCGCCTACGAGCAGTACTTC.

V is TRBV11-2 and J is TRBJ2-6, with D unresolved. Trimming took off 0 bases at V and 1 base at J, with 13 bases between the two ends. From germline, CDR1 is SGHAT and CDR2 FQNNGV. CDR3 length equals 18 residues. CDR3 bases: TGTGCCAGCAGCTTAGATTACATTCGTCTTTCTGGGGCCAACGTCCTGACTTTC. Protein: CASSLDYIRLSGANVLTF.